The 20 T cell receptor beta chains below all came from one sample that was sequenced in a study of cytomegalovirus exposure and HLA in healthy donors. Vbeta (60) and Jbeta (13) primers were used in the PCR. The data were produced by immunoSEQ multiplex PCR, yet TCRdb's version contains in-frame clones alone and is incomplete. The data contain about 140,000 clones, about 75% of them singletons. The sequenced material came from PBMCs. The source of these receptors is a woman in her 30s in good health and CMV-seronegative.

The CDR3 reads CASSLSGSNEQFF. For the CDR3, the DNA is TGTGCCAGCAGTTTATCCGGGTCCAATGAGCAGTTCTTC. The rearrangement uses TRBV27 and TRBJ2-1; D gene unclear. This CDR3 is built from 13 residues. V was cut by 0 bases and J by 6 bases, with 6 bases left in between. Looked up from germline, CDR1 is MNHEY and CDR2 is SMNVEV (reference sequence).

With respect to this clone: Other DNA sequences in the sample encode the same CDR3. The CDR3 here is CASSPGLAGPSSYNEQFF. CDR3 nucleotides: TGTGCCAGCAGCCCCGGACTAGCGGGGCCGAGCTCCTACAATGAGCAGTTCTTC. The chain couples TRBV9 to TRBJ2-1; TRBD2 matches 12 bases. The germline V gene encodes CDR1 SGDLS and CDR2 YYNGEE. Trimming at V came to 4 bases and at J to 0 bases, leaving 8 bases not matched to a gene. The CDR3 totals 18 residues.

V usage is TRBV7-8 and J usage is TRBJ1-1; the D gene is possibly TRBD1 (6 bases). The CDR3 is 15 amino acids. Germline values: CDR1 SGHVS, CDR2 FQNEAQ. V lost 5 bases to trimming and J lost 4 bases, with 17 bases between them. In nucleotides, the CDR3 is TGTGCCAGCAGCCCCCGCCGGACAGTTTTCACTGAAGCTTTCTTT. This gives the protein CASSPRRTVFTEAFF. Together with reference TRBV7-8 and TRBJ1-1, the CDR3 gives the full variable domain: GAGVSQSPRYKVAKRGQDVALRCDPISGHVSLFWYQQALGQGPEFLTYFQNEAQLDKSGLPSDRFFAERPEGSVSTLKIQRTQQEDSAVYLCASSPRRTVFTEAFFGQGTRLTVV.

In this sample, this clone turned up a few times. The gene calls are TRBV5-6 and TRBJ1-6, with D possibly TRBD1 on 5 matching bases. Germline V gene sequence: CDR1 SGHDT, CDR2 YYEEEE. V gave up 2 bases and J gave up 0 bases, with 12 bases separating them. The CDR3 length is 17 residues. In DNA, the CDR3 is TGTGCCAGCAGCTTTTTCCAGGGAAGCTCCTATAATTCACCCCTCCACTTT. Translation gives CASSFFQGSSYNSPLHF.

This chain links TRBV5-1 with TRBJ1-6, with TRBD1 matching over 8 bases. The CDR3 is 14 amino acids. CDR1 and CDR2 from the germline V gene are SGHRS and YFSETQ. Losses at the gene ends were 3 bases for V and 8 bases for J; bases not matched to a gene: 4. For the CDR3, the DNA is TGCGCCAGCAGCTCCGGGACAGGATATTCACCCCTCCACTTT. It translates to CASSSGTGYSPLHF.

V is TRBV27 and J is TRBJ2-1, with D perhaps TRBD1 (7 bases). The CDR3 is 13 residues long. Trimming removed 3 bases from V and 9 bases from J, with 12 bases in between. CDR1 is MNHEY, CDR2 SMNVEV, per germline (reference sequence). CDR3 residues: CASSFWRDSEQFF. CDR3 bases: TGTGCCAGCAGTTTCTGGCGGGACAGTGAGCAGTTCTTC.

This clone has a handful of counts. The rearrangement uses TRBV19 and TRBJ1-2, with D maybe TRBD1 (5 bases). Germline V gives CDR1 LNHDA, CDR2 SQIVND (reference sequence). V was trimmed by 10 bases and J by 5 bases, leaving 17 bases between them. The CDR3 is made up of 13 amino acids. The CDR3: CATSGGLGYGYTF. CDR3 DNA: TGTGCCACGTCCGGGGGATTGGGGTATGGCTACACCTTC.

This clone was found a few times. The genes are TRBV19 and TRBJ1-1; no definite D call. The V and J ends lost 5 bases and 5 bases respectively, with 15 bases between them. Germline CDR1 reads LNHDA; CDR2 reads SQIVND (reference sequence). This CDR3 is 14 amino acids long. CDR3 in amino acids: CASSVAGSITEAFF. The DNA for the CDR3 is TGTGCCAGTAGTGTGGCAGGATCGATAACTGAAGCTTTCTTT.

The chain has TRBV6-1 and TRBJ1-5, with D perhaps TRBD1 (6 bases). CDR1 and CDR2 from the germline V gene are MNHNS and SASEGT. Trimming removed 2 bases from V and 2 bases from J, with 13 bases in between. The CDR3 has 16 residues. CDR3 DNA: TGTGCCAGCAGTGAAATCGGGGGGCAAGGCAATCAGCCCCAGCATTTT. It translates to CASSEIGGQGNQPQHF.

The V gene is TRBV5-1, the J gene TRBJ1-1; D is perhaps TRBD1 (5 bases). Trimming pared 1 base from V and 4 bases from J, leaving 17 bases between. This CDR3 has 16 residues. Germline values: CDR1 SGHRS, CDR2 YFSETQ. This CDR3 reads CASSLLTANLTTEAFF. As DNA, the CDR3 is TGCGCCAGCAGCTTGTTGACAGCCAACCTTACCACTGAAGCTTTCTTT.

As concerns this clone: At one end, the junction sequence differs from germline, possibly due to a read error. The chain links TRBV10-3 to TRBJ2-2; 8 bases fit TRBD1. The CDR3 runs 17 residues. Germline V gene data show CDR1 as ENHRY and CDR2 as SYGVKD. The CDR3: CASSVEGDRHLTGELFF. CDR3 bases: TGTGCCAGCAGTGTGGAGGGGGACAGGCACCTCACCGGGGAGCTGTTTTTT.

This clone was seen just once. The J gene is TRBJ2-4, the V gene TRBV12-2; the D call TRBD2 from the table was never checked on the DNA. TRBV12-2 is flagged as a pseudogene. This CDR3 contains 20 residues. The chain's CDR3 is CASRFLGVWGDHLAKNIQYF. In DNA, the CDR3 is TGTGCAAGTCGCTTCCTTGGGGTGTGGGGAGATCACCTAGCCAAAAACATTCAGTACTTC.

This chain joins TRBV28 and TRBJ2-1; 8 bases map to TRBD2. The CDR3 covers 23 residues. CDR1 is MDHEN and CDR2 is SYDVKM in the germline V gene. Trimming took 2 bases from V and 0 from J; bases not matched to a gene: 24. The CDR3 here is CASSLPVGGGRAGLGSSYNEQFF. CDR3 DNA: TGTGCCAGCAGTTTACCTGTCGGGGGGGGGAGGGCAGGGTTGGGAAGCTCCTACAATGAGCAGTTCTTC.

This chain joins TRBV7-6 and TRBJ2-3; 12 bases agree with TRBD2. The CDR3 extends over 17 amino acids. V lost 1 base to trimming and J lost 5 bases; unmatched junction nucleotides: 7. The V gene's germline CDR1 is SGHVS and CDR2 FNYEAQ. CDR3 sequence: CASSLGVTSGGGDTQYF. For the CDR3, the DNA is TGTGCCAGCAGCTTAGGCGTGACTAGCGGGGGAGGAGATACGCAGTATTTT.

The chain links TRBV2 to TRBJ1-5; 8 bases align to TRBD1. CDR1 and CDR2 from the germline V gene are SNHLY and FYNNEI. This CDR3 has 13 residues. The trim removed 9 bases at V and 3 bases at J, leaving 4 bases unmatched. The chain's CDR3 is CASKGQANQPQHF. In DNA, the CDR3 is TGTGCCAGTAAGGGACAGGCCAATCAGCCCCAGCATTTT.

This clone was recorded a few times. The same CDR3 is also encoded by other DNA sequences in this sample. The chain couples TRBV5-1 to TRBJ2-3; the match to TRBD1 covers 8 bases. The V gene end was trimmed by 0 bases and the J gene end by 3 bases; junction bases not matched to a gene: 0. The CDR3 length is 14 residues. CDR1 is SGHRS, CDR2 YFSETQ, per germline. The CDR3 region has the DNA TGCGCCAGCAGCTTGGGGACAGGGACAGATACGCAGTATTTT. Translated, it gives CASSLGTGTDTQYF.

This chain links TRBV6-5 with TRBJ1-2; D is unresolved. Germline V CDR1 and CDR2: MNHEY, SVGAGI. The CDR3 length is 14 residues. With 7 bases removed from V and 8 bases from J, the gap between germline ends came to 20 bases. This CDR3 is CASTADWDYDGYTF. DNA of the CDR3: TGTGCCAGCACTGCGGACTGGGATTATGACGGCTACACCTTC.

The rearrangement uses TRBV30 and TRBJ2-3, with 7 bases aligning to TRBD1. This CDR3 is built from 14 residues. The J segment lost 2 bases and the V segment lost 5 bases, leaving 7 bases of the junction unmatched. Germline CDR1 reads GTSNPN; CDR2 reads SVGIG (reference sequence). In DNA, the CDR3 is TGTGCCTGGCAGAAAGGGGGCCCCACAGATACGCAGTATTTT. It specifies CAWQKGGPTDTQYF.

This sequence joins TRBV5-1 and TRBJ2-7; 10 positions agree with TRBD2. J lost 3 bases, V lost 3 bases, and 6 bases had no gene match. CDR3 length: 15 amino acids. Germline CDR1 and CDR2: SGHRS and YFSETQ. The CDR3 reads CASSWLAGAYYEQYF. CDR3 bases: TGCGCCAGCAGCTGGCTAGCGGGAGCTTACTACGAGCAGTACTTC.

V usage is TRBV28 and J usage is TRBJ2-5; perhaps TRBD2 as D (5 bases). This CDR3 has 12 amino acids. V was clipped by 6 bases and J by 5 bases, with 10 bases between them. CDR1 is MDHEN, CDR2 SYDVKM, per germline. This CDR3 is CASSGVRETQYF. The CDR3 DNA is TGTGCCAGCAGCGGGGTCCGGGAGACCCAGTACTTC.